These 18 T cell receptor beta chains came from one sample sequenced in a study of blood T cell repertoires in COVID-19. Profiling relied on immunoSEQ multiplex PCR, and the TCRdb table lists in-frame clones only, not all of them. Seen here are 40,000 to 65,000 clones, about nine tenths observed once, and the top ten hold about 2.7%. The material sequenced was peripheral blood. These receptor sequences come from a man older than 75 with acute or convalescent COVID-19.

V usage is TRBV19 and J usage is TRBJ1-2; 8 bases fit TRBD1. CDR3 length: 15 residues. Trimming cost V 6 bases and J 3 bases; bases outside gene matches: 9. Germline CDR1 is LNHDA and CDR2 is SQIVND (reference sequence). CDR3 amino acids: CASSETGTGHYGYTF. For the CDR3, the DNA is TGTGCCAGTAGCGAGACCGGGACAGGACACTATGGCTACACCTTC.

J is TRBJ2-2 and V is TRBV5-6, with 12 bases matching TRBD2. V was pared by 3 bases and J by 3 bases, with 6 bases of the junction left unmatched. CDR1 is SGHDT, CDR2 YYEEEE, per germline. This CDR3 has 17 amino acids. CDR3 in amino acids: CASSYPRLAGDTGELFF. The CDR3 nucleotides are TGTGCCAGCAGCTACCCTCGACTAGCGGGAGACACCGGGGAGCTGTTTTTT.

V usage is TRBV5-5 and J usage is TRBJ2-4; possibly TRBD2 for D (6 bases). The V gene lost 4 bases and the J gene lost 4 bases, with 15 bases spanning the gap. Germline V CDR1 and CDR2: SGHKS, YYEKEE (reference sequence). This CDR3 region has 15 residues. The CDR3 DNA reads TGTGCCAGCAGCCCCACGGGAGAGGGGAAAAACATTCAGTACTTC. Amino acid sequence: CASSPTGEGKNIQYF.

This rearrangement joins TRBV10-2 to TRBJ2-7, with 8 positions matching TRBD2. The CDR3 is 15 residues long. V lost 4 bases to trimming and J lost 3 bases; unmatched junction nucleotides: 8. Germline V CDR1 and CDR2: WSHSY, SAAADI. In nucleotides, the CDR3 is TGCGCCAGCAGTGTGTTAGCGGGAAGATACTACGAGCAGTACTTC. It is translated as CASSVLAGRYYEQYF.

The chain carries TRBV28 and TRBJ1-1; TRBD1 matches 8 bases. V gave up 10 bases and J gave up 10 bases; unmatched junction bases: 11. Looked up from germline, CDR1 is MDHEN and CDR2 is SYDVKM. There are 12 residues in the CDR3. The CDR3 DNA reads TGTGCCACCACCGGACAGGGAATGAGAGCTTTCTTT. Its protein product is CATTGQGMRAFF.

This clone was found once. The genes are TRBV7-2 and TRBJ2-7, with D possibly TRBD1 on 6 matching bases. CDR1 is SGHTA and CDR2 is FQGNSA in the germline V gene. There are 15 residues in the CDR3. Trimming stripped 6 bases from V and 4 bases from J, with 19 bases between. For the CDR3, the DNA is TGTGCCAGCAGTTATGGACTGGGAAGGGGGTACGAGCAGTACTTC. It codes for CASSYGLGRGYEQYF.

This clone has only a few counts. J is TRBJ2-3 and V is TRBV10-1; D gene ambiguous. V shed 3 bases and J shed 0 bases, with 4 bases lying between them. This CDR3 is built from 13 residues. Germline V gene lookup returns CDR1 WNHNN and CDR2 SYGVQD (reference sequence). The CDR3 protein is CASSDPSTDTQYF. The DNA of the CDR3 is TGCGCCAGCAGTGACCCTAGCACAGATACGCAGTATTTT.

The chain is built from TRBV14 and TRBJ2-5; the match to TRBD2 covers 15 bases. Trimming took 4 bases from V and 2 from J; bases not matched to a gene: 2. The CDR3 consists of 16 residues. Germline loops: CDR1 SGHDN, CDR2 FVKESK. CDR3 in DNA: TGTGCCAGCAGCCGGGGACTAGCGGGGGGACAAGAGACCCAGTACTTC. Its protein is CASSRGLAGGQETQYF. The full variable domain, completed using reference TRBV14 and TRBJ2-5, is EAGVTQFPSHSVIEKGQTVTLRCDPISGHDNLYWYRRVMGKEIKFLLHFVKESKQDESGMPNNRFLAERTGGTYSTLKVQPAELEDSGVYFCASSRGLAGGQETQYFGPGTRLLVL.

This chain joins TRBV6-5 and TRBJ2-7, with a weak D call TRBD2 (7 bases). The CDR3 loop spans 15 amino acids. Germline assignment: CDR1 MNHEY and CDR2 SVGAGI. The V and J ends lost 7 bases and 2 bases respectively, with 18 bases between them. This CDR3 reads CASNRGGRVAYEQYF. The CDR3 bases are TGTGCCAGCAATAGGGGGGGGCGAGTTGCCTACGAGCAGTACTTC.

The chain recombines TRBV19 with TRBJ1-2, with D tentatively TRBD1 (5 bases). Trimming cost V 4 bases and J 0 bases, with 15 bases left between them. The length of the CDR3 is 16 residues. Per the germline V gene, CDR1 is LNHDA and CDR2 is SQIVND (reference sequence). The CDR3 here is CASSTSLTVPNYGYTF. CDR3 DNA: TGTGCCAGTAGTACCTCCCTGACAGTACCTAACTATGGCTACACCTTC.

This chain connects TRBV6-6 to TRBJ1-2, with D tentatively TRBD1 (6 bases). V was trimmed by 7 bases and J by 1 base, leaving 13 bases between them. The CDR3 contains 14 residues. The germline V gene has CDR1 MNHNY and CDR2 SVGAGI (reference sequence). The CDR3 bases are TGTGCCAGCACCGGACAGTTAAATAACTATGGCTACACCTTC. This codes for CASTGQLNNYGYTF.

The V gene is TRBV6-4, the J gene TRBJ1-4; 8 bases line up with TRBD1. The germline V gene encodes CDR1 MRHNA and CDR2 SNTAGT. The CDR3 spans 14 residues. V shed 4 bases, J shed 7 bases, and the junction held 5 bases outside the gene matches. The CDR3 region is CASSVQGGSEKLFF. The CDR3 coding sequence is TGTGCCAGCAGTGTACAGGGGGGAAGTGAAAAACTGTTTTTT.

V usage is TRBV18 and J usage is TRBJ2-5; D might be TRBD2 (5 bases). The germline V gene encodes CDR1 KGHSH and CDR2 LQKENI. With 6 bases removed from V and 1 base from J, the gap between germline ends came to 12 bases. The CDR3 has 14 amino acids. This chain's CDR3 is CASSLTRGQETQYF. The CDR3, as DNA: TGTGCCAGCTCCCTCACCCGGGGCCAAGAGACCCAGTACTTC.

This chain uses TRBV19 with TRBJ1-1; the D gene is possibly TRBD1 (5 bases). V lost 1 base and J 5 bases, leaving 8 bases between the germline ends. The CDR3 is 13 residues long. CDR1 and CDR2 from the germline V gene are LNHDA and SQIVND (reference sequence). The CDR3 DNA reads as TGTGCCAGTAGTATAGTCAGGGATACTGAAGCTTTCTTT. Translated: CASSIVRDTEAFF.

The chain couples TRBV9 to TRBJ2-2; the D is unclear. Looked up from germline, CDR1 is SGDLS and CDR2 is YYNGEE. The V and J ends lost 0 bases and 7 bases respectively, with 7 bases between them. The CDR3 spans 13 residues. CDR3 DNA sequence: TGTGCCAGCAGCGTAGGGCTTGGCGGGGAGCTGTTTTTT. It encodes CASSVGLGGELFF.

V is TRBV29-1 and J is TRBJ1-5; D uncertain. Germline CDR1 and CDR2: SQVTM and ANQGSEA. CDR3 length equals 12 residues. With 6 bases removed from V and 4 bases from J, the gap between germline ends came to 10 bases. The CDR3 loop is CSVGEGNQPQHF. The CDR3 DNA reads as TGCAGCGTCGGGGAGGGTAATCAGCCCCAGCATTTT.

The chain recombines TRBV4-1 with TRBJ1-2; possible D gene TRBD1, 5 bases. The germline gives CDR1 MGHRA, CDR2 YSYEKL. The V end lost 1 base, the J end lost 8 bases, and 14 bases lay between the germline ends. The length of the CDR3 is 14 residues. Written as DNA, the CDR3 is TGCGCCAGCAGCCAAGGGGGCCTCGTGGGGGGCTACACCTTC. This translates into CASSQGGLVGGYTF.

Only a few counts were recorded for this clone. The chain is built from TRBV19 and TRBJ1-4; possibly TRBD1 for D (5 bases). This CDR3 is 13 amino acids long. Deletions cut 11 bases from V and 6 bases from J, with 16 bases between. Per the germline V gene, CDR1 is LNHDA and CDR2 is SQIVND (reference sequence). Here the CDR3 reads CASAGRKHEKLFF. The CDR3 coding sequence is TGTGCCTCGGCAGGGAGGAAACATGAAAAACTGTTTTTT.